The 26 T cell receptor beta chains presented below share a single source sample, sequenced in a study of T-cell memory formation after mild COVID-19. TCRdb re-analysed the 5' RACE reads in MiXCR, keeping a single row per CDR3 protein. The sample includes hundreds of thousands of distinct CDR3 sequences, more than 15% of them seen just once. Sequenced: PBMCs or a T cell subset sorted from them (not recorded which). Receptors originate from a man younger than 35 who had mild COVID-19 (a few samples of this study predate the infection). Cell type and time point are not known.

The J gene is TRBJ1-2, the V gene TRBV25-1, with D uncertain. The germline V gene has CDR1 MGHDK and CDR2 SYGVNS. The germline V and J ends were trimmed by 2 bases and 6 bases, with 13 bases remaining between them. The CDR3 runs to 14 residues. In DNA, the CDR3 is TGTGCCAGCAGTGAAGGAGTTCCGGGTCATGGCTACACCTTC. Encoded protein: CASSEGVPGHGYTF.

The chain uses TRBV27 and TRBJ1-5; no clear D gene. Germline V CDR1 and CDR2: MNHEY, SMNVEV (reference sequence). The CDR3 is 16 amino acids. Deletions cut 4 bases from V and 4 bases from J, with 17 bases between. The CDR3, as DNA: TGTGCCAGCAGTTCGGGGTCAGGCGGGTTAAATCAGCCCCAGCATTTT. It specifies CASSSGSGGLNQPQHF.

This clonotype has only a few counts. The chain has TRBV7-9 and TRBJ2-3; D possibly corresponds to TRBD2 (5 bases). V was clipped by 4 bases and J by 0 bases, with 17 bases between them. Per the germline V gene, CDR1 is SEHNR and CDR2 is FQNEAQ (reference sequence). The CDR3 has 17 residues. CDR3 sequence reads: CASSSSRTSPSTDTQYF. CDR3 DNA: TGTGCCAGCAGCTCCTCGCGGACTTCTCCTAGCACAGATACGCAGTATTTT.

The chain employs TRBV20-1 and TRBJ2-5; tentative D call: TRBD1 (6 bases). Germline V CDR1 and CDR2: DFQATT, SNEGSKA (reference sequence). The CDR3 consists of 15 residues. Trimming removed 4 bases at V and 6 bases at J, with 21 bases between. The CDR3 nucleotides read TGCAGTGCTAAAATCCCGGACAGCGACGGGAAGACCCAGTACTTC. This gives the protein CSAKIPDSDGKTQYF.

The chain links TRBV5-5 to TRBJ1-6; TRBD1 aligns across 8 bases. V lost 4 bases and J lost 8; bases outside the gene matches: 8. CDR3 size: 15 residues. The V gene's germline CDR1 is SGHKS and CDR2 YYEKEE (reference sequence). In DNA, the CDR3 is TGTGCCAGCAGCCCCCCCGGGACAGGTTATTCACCCCTCCACTTT. Translation: CASSPPGTGYSPLHF.

V and J are TRBV23-1 and TRBJ2-7; D gene uncertain. TRBV23-1 is treated as an ORF (open reading frame) with a function not yet certain. V dropped 4 bases and J dropped 1 base, with 14 bases sitting between them. The CDR3 runs 15 residues. CDR3 loop: CASSRASEGSYEQYF. The CDR3 region has the DNA TGCGCCAGCAGTCGAGCATCCGAAGGGTCCTACGAGCAGTACTTC.

This clonotype was found many times. The chain has TRBV7-2 and TRBJ2-3; the D is unclear. V was pared by 6 bases and J by 2 bases, with 6 bases between. Germline V lookup: CDR1 SGHTA, CDR2 FQGNSA. The CDR3 is 12 amino acids. The CDR3 loop reads CASRPYTDTQYF. CDR3 coding DNA: TGTGCCAGCAGGCCTTACACAGATACGCAGTATTTT. The full variable domain, rest sourced from reference TRBV7-2 and TRBJ2-3, is GAGVSQSPSNKVTEKGKDVELRCDPISGHTALYWYRQSLGQGLEFLIYFQGNSAPDKSGLPSDRFSAERTGGSVSTLTIQRTQQEDSAVYLCASRPYTDTQYFGPGTRLTVL.

The chain links TRBV7-2 to TRBJ2-5, with 8 bases that match TRBD2. The germline V gene has CDR1 SGHTA and CDR2 FQGNSA. Trimming removed 3 bases from V and 2 bases from J; junction bases left unmatched: 5. This CDR3 spans 15 amino acids. The CDR3: CASSFSSGVQETQYF. CDR3 DNA sequence: TGTGCCAGCAGCTTCAGTAGCGGGGTGCAAGAGACCCAGTACTTC.

This clonotype was picked up one time. This chain connects TRBV4-3 to TRBJ2-1; perhaps TRBD1 as D (5 bases). The CDR3 contains 14 residues. The germline V gene has CDR1 LGHNA and CDR2 YSLEER. V was cut by 0 bases and J by 5 bases, with 8 bases left in between. The CDR3 DNA is TGCGCCAGCAGCCAAGACCGACAGAACAATGAGCAGTTCTTC. Its translation is CASSQDRQNNEQFF.

This clonotype was seen more than once but under ten times. The rearrangement links TRBV12-3 or TRBV12-4 to TRBJ1-5; D gene ambiguous. The ends were cut back, 3 bases at V and 7 bases at J, with 10 bases in the middle. The CDR3 totals 13 residues. The CDR3 DNA reads TGTGCCAGCAGTTTGATGGCGGGACAGCCCCAGCATTTT. This encodes CASSLMAGQPQHF.

There are a few counts of this clonotype. The V and J genes are TRBV7-2 and TRBJ1-1; 11 nucleotides line up with TRBD1. Germline V CDR1 and CDR2: SGHTA, FQGNSA. V was pared by 3 bases and J by 7 bases, with 1 base of the junction left unmatched. The CDR3 is made up of 13 amino acids. The CDR3 sequence: CASSFGTGGEAFF. The CDR3 DNA reads TGTGCCAGCAGCTTCGGGACAGGGGGTGAAGCTTTCTTT.

This chain joins TRBV30 and TRBJ1-1; D unclear. Germline V gene lookup returns CDR1 GTSNPN and CDR2 SVGIG (reference sequence). The CDR3 contains 12 residues. Trimming left V 1 base short and J 5 bases short, with 8 bases between. CDR3 loop: CAWSEWWTEAFF. DNA for the CDR3: TGTGCCTGGAGTGAATGGTGGACTGAAGCTTTCTTT.

This clonotype was counted a few times. This chain uses TRBV4-1 with TRBJ1-4; the D is unclear. The germline V and J ends were trimmed by 1 base and 7 bases, with 7 bases remaining between them. Germline CDR1 MGHRA, CDR2 YSYEKL. The CDR3 is 13 residues long. The CDR3 coding sequence is TGCGCCAGCAGCCAAGTTGTCGGTGAAAAACTGTTTTTT. Its translation: CASSQVVGEKLFF.

This clonotype was picked up a small number of times. The chain joins TRBV7-6 to TRBJ2-3, with 9 nucleotides matching TRBD2. With 3 bases clipped from V and 3 bases from J, the junction kept 7 bases outside the gene matches. Germline CDR1 SGHVS, CDR2 FNYEAQ. CDR3 length: 16 residues. CDR3 sequence reads: CASSLFGGGVTDTQYF. DNA for the CDR3: TGTGCCAGCAGCTTGTTCGGCGGGGGGGTAACAGATACGCAGTATTTT. Complete variable domain (other parts from reference TRBV7-6 and TRBJ2-3): GAGVSQSPRYKVTKRGQDVALRCDPISGHVSLYWYRQALGQGPEFLTYFNYEAQQDKSGLPNDRFSAERPEGSISTLTIQRTEQRDSAMYRCASSLFGGGVTDTQYFGPGTRLTVL.

This clonotype was seen repeatedly, ten times or more. V and J are TRBV6-2 or TRBV6-3 and TRBJ2-7; no firm D call. This CDR3 contains 17 residues. Germline values: CDR1 MNHEY, CDR2 SVGEGT. Trimming cost V 6 bases and J 1 base, with 22 bases left between them. CDR3 amino acids: CASSPRRNMLESYEQYV. CDR3 DNA: TGTGCCAGCAGCCCCCGACGTAATATGTTGGAGTCCTACGAGCAGTACGTC.

The chain uses TRBV29-1 and TRBJ2-3, with a possible D match to TRBD1 (5 bases). CDR1 SQVTM and CDR2 ANQGSEA come from the germline V gene. This CDR3 region has 12 residues. Trimming shortened V by 2 bases and J by 7 bases, and 10 bases separated the two germline ends. CDR3 bases: TGCAGCGTTGAATCCCAGGGATATACGCAGTATTTT. It specifies CSVESQGYTQYF.

This clonotype showed up many times. CDR3 loop: CAISEWGYTDTQYF. CDR3 nucleotides: TGTGCCATCAGTGAATGGGGGTACACAGATACGCAGTATTTT. V usage is TRBV10-3 and J usage is TRBJ2-3; D may correspond to TRBD1 or TRBD2 (5 bases each). The CDR3 runs 14 residues. Germline CDR1 reads ENHRY; CDR2 reads SYGVKD. V lost 3 bases, J lost 2 bases, and 9 bases lay in between.

The V and J genes are TRBV6-5 and TRBJ2-3; D may be TRBD2 (6 bases). The CDR3 covers 15 residues. The germline V gene encodes CDR1 MNHEY and CDR2 SVGAGI. Trimming took off 8 bases at V and 4 bases at J, with 19 bases between the two ends. CDR3 amino acids: CASGLPGVSADTQYF. The CDR3 DNA follows: TGTGCCAGCGGACTCCCGGGGGTTTCGGCAGATACGCAGTATTTT.

This chain connects TRBV28 to TRBJ2-4, with D possibly matching TRBD2 (5 bases). Germline assignment: CDR1 MDHEN and CDR2 SYDVKM. The CDR3 is 15 residues long. Trimming cost V 8 bases and J 4 bases, with 18 bases left between them. CDR3 in amino acids: CASRGLASNKNIQYF. As DNA, the CDR3 is TGTGCCAGCCGTGGGCTAGCCTCGAATAAAAACATTCAGTACTTC.

V gene TRBV12-3 or TRBV12-4 combines with J gene TRBJ1-5; tentative D call: TRBD1 (5 bases). The length of the CDR3 is 15 residues. Trimming took off 7 bases at V and 2 bases at J, with 15 bases between the two ends. CDR3 in DNA: TGTGCCAGCACCGATGCGGGGGTCGGCAATCAGCCCCAGCATTTT. It yields the protein CASTDAGVGNQPQHF.

This clonotype was seen at least ten times. The CDR3 DNA is TGTGCCAGCAGTCTACTTCCGACAGCCTACAATGAGCAGTTCTTC. It encodes CASSLLPTAYNEQFF. The chain joins TRBV28 to TRBJ2-1; D possibly corresponds to TRBD1 (5 bases). Trimming removed 5 bases from V and 2 bases from J, with 13 bases in between. CDR1 and CDR2 from the germline V gene are MDHEN and SYDVKM. This CDR3 comprises 15 residues.

This clonotype was seen just once. The chain uses TRBV6-1 and TRBJ2-5; possible D gene TRBD1, 6 bases. V gave up 4 bases and J gave up 1 base, with 13 bases separating them. CDR3 length equals 15 residues. The germline V gene has CDR1 MNHNS and CDR2 SASEGT. In DNA form, the CDR3 reads TGTGCCAGCAGTGGGTGGATACAGGGCCAAGAGACCCAGTACTTC. Protein product: CASSGWIQGQETQYF.

A few counts support this clonotype. The CDR3 is CASSQAGQLGDQPQHF. The CDR3 DNA reads TGTGCCAGCAGCCAAGCGGGACAGCTTGGTGATCAGCCCCAGCATTTT. The rearrangement joins TRBV3-1 to TRBJ1-5; TRBD1 matches at 7 bases. The CDR3 contains 16 residues. Looked up from germline, CDR1 is LGHDT and CDR2 is YNNKEL (reference sequence). V lost 1 base, J lost 5 bases, and 8 bases stayed unmatched.

The sample holds many counts of this clonotype. V is TRBV12-3 or TRBV12-4 and J is TRBJ1-6; D call uncertain. V was pared by 2 bases and J by 13 bases, with 9 bases between. This CDR3 has 12 residues. As DNA, the CDR3 is TGTGCCAGCAGTTTAAGGTTTAGTCCCCTCCACTTT. This sequence encodes CASSLRFSPLHF.

This clonotype was observed a handful of times. V and J are TRBV5-1 and TRBJ1-2; D may be TRBD1 (6 bases). The CDR3 contains 17 residues. Germline V gene data show CDR1 as SGHRS and CDR2 as YFSETQ. V was trimmed by 0 bases and J by 0 bases, leaving 15 bases between them. The CDR3 spells CASSLARDILPNYGYTF. CDR3 bases: TGCGCCAGCAGCTTGGCCAGGGACATACTTCCTAACTATGGCTACACCTTC.

This clonotype was observed many times. The rearrangement links TRBV7-2 to TRBJ2-7; TRBD2 matches 9 bases. The CDR3 runs to 15 residues. Germline V gene lookup returns CDR1 SGHTA and CDR2 FQGNSA. With 8 bases clipped from V and 2 bases from J, the junction kept 10 bases outside the gene matches. CDR3 nucleotides: TGTGCCAGCGGTCAGGGGACTAGCCTGACCTACGAGCAGTACTTC. Translated: CASGQGTSLTYEQYF.